This T cell receptor (beta chain) was identified in a study of human thymus T cells. Study-wide results and limits: Thymic repertoires overlap heavily among unrelated individuals, related research has reported. Blood and thymic repertoires both appeared biased in V and J gene usage.

Corrective cardiac surgery supplied the resected thymus tissue. The sample donors, healthy Finnish infants, were having corrective surgery for congenital heart defects. The CDR3 extends over 21 amino acids. The V gene end was trimmed by 0 bases and the J gene end by 4 bases; junction bases not matched to a gene: 18. In germline, CDR1 is LNHDA, CDR2 SQIVND (reference sequence). TCRdb keeps only in-frame clones here, not all; method: immunoSEQ multiplex PCR. The table lists approximately 70,000 clones, 95% of them singletons. Remarks on this clone: The target antigen is unknown.

The sample was thymus tissue. The chain is built from TRBV19 and TRBJ2-1; 10 bases are a match to TRBD2. The receptor comes from a girl under two years old with a congenital heart defect but otherwise immunologically healthy. The CDR3 bases are TGTGCCAGTAGTATAGATCTGGGACTAGCGACAATCCCACCCGCGTACAATGAGCAGTTCTTC. Its translation: CASSIDLGLATIPPAYNEQFF.